This T cell receptor (beta chain) comes out of a study of shared clonotypes between healthy human individuals. This clone was recorded once. This was a deep-level run. Only in-frame clones appear in the TCRdb table, and some are missing; sequencing was by immunoSEQ multiplex PCR. The top ten hold 0.4% to 0.55% of the sample, which has more than 1 million clones, roughly 74% seen once. Trimming at V came to 5 bases and at J to 8 bases, leaving 8 bases not matched to a gene. CDR3 length: 16 residues. Germline-derived CDR1 and CDR2 are MNHEY and SMNVEV (reference sequence). The sequencing sample was made of memory CD4+ T cells from PBMCs. Subset in this sample: CD45RA-negative fraction. The clonotype was recovered from a man aged 18 to 29 in good health. Some clones in this sample may be carry-over from other donors' samples. This sequence joins TRBV27 and TRBJ2-1, with 14 positions matching TRBD2. The CDR3 DNA is TGTGCCAGCAGTGTAAGACTAGCGGGAGGGCCAGATGAGCAGTTCTTC. It yields the protein CASSVRLAGGPDEQFF.